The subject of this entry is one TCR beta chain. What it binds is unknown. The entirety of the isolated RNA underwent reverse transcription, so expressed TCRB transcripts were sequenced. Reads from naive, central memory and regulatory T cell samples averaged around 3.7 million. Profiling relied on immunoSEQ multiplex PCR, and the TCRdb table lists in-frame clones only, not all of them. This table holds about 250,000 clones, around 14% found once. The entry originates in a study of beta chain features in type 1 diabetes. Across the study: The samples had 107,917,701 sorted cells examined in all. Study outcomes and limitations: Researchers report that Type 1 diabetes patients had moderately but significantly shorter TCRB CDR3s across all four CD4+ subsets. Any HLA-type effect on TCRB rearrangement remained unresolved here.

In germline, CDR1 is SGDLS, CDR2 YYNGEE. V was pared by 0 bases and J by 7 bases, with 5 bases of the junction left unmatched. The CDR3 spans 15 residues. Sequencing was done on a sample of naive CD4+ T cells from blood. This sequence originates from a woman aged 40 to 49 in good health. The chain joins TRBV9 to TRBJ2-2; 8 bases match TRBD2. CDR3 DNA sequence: TGTGCCAGCAGCGTAGTCGGGGGGGCCAACGGGGAGCTGTTTTTT. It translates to CASSVVGGANGELFF. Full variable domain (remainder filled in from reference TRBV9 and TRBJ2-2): DSGVTQTPKHLITATGQRVTLRCSPRSGDLSVYWYQQSLDQGLQFLIQYYNGEERAKGNILERFSAQQFPDLHSELNLSSLELGDSALYFCASSVVGGANGELFFGEGSRLTVL.